The 32 T cell receptor beta chains below were found in one sample sequenced in a study of T cells in Graves' hyperthyroidism and ophthalmopathy. Researchers took RNA transcripts and amplified the TCR beta CDR3 regions from them. The HTBI primer set was used in a first-round RT-PCR of the TCR CDR3. TCRdb recomputed calls from the multiplex PCR reads with MiXCR, one row per CDR3 protein. This table holds 250,000 to 350,000 distinct CDR3 sequences, over 15% found once. Sequenced: blood. Receptor source: a woman aged 55-69 years with Graves' ophthalmopathy.

This clonotype was observed at least ten times. The chain couples TRBV6-2 or TRBV6-3 to TRBJ2-3, with unresolved D. This CDR3 is 11 amino acids long. Germline loops: CDR1 MNHEY, CDR2 SVGEGT. The V end was cut by 7 bases, the J end by 8 bases, with 10 bases between. The chain's CDR3 is CASTLGRTQYF. The CDR3 DNA is TGTGCCAGCACCTTGGGTCGTACGCAGTATTTT.

This clonotype showed up many times. The chain is built from TRBV2 and TRBJ2-3; 7 bases align to TRBD1. Trimming took 7 bases from V and 7 from J; bases not matched to a gene: 8. The CDR3 is made up of 13 amino acids. The germline V gene has CDR1 SNHLY and CDR2 FYNNEI. The CDR3 protein is CASTSTGRNTQYF. The CDR3, as DNA: TGTGCCAGCACATCGACAGGGCGGAATACGCAGTATTTT.

This clonotype was counted a single time. The gene calls are TRBV7-2 and TRBJ2-4; TRBD1 might be the D (7 bases). With 5 bases removed from V and 8 bases from J, the gap between germline ends came to 19 bases. Germline CDR1 and CDR2: SGHTA and FQGNSA. The CDR3 totals 15 residues. For the CDR3, the DNA is TGTGCCAGCAGCCCACGGTTGGCAGGGGGGCACATTCAGTACTTC. Amino acids: CASSPRLAGGHIQYF.

This clonotype has a handful of counts. This CDR3 is CASSLEPRGEKLFF. In DNA, the CDR3 is TGTGCCAGCAGTTTAGAGCCGAGGGGAGAAAAACTGTTTTTT. The rearrangement uses TRBV27 and TRBJ1-4; D may be TRBD1 (5 bases). V lost 2 bases and J 8 bases, leaving 12 bases between the germline ends. Germline values: CDR1 MNHEY, CDR2 SMNVEV (reference sequence). The CDR3 totals 14 residues.

The table lists this clonotype with a few counts. This may stem from a read error, because a much larger clone lies one nucleotide away. The chain links TRBV11-2 to TRBJ1-1, with D hard to call. V lost 1 base to trimming and J lost 6 bases, with 9 bases between them. Looked up from germline, CDR1 is SGHAT and CDR2 is FQNNGV. There are 13 residues in the CDR3. For the CDR3, the DNA is TGTGCCAGCAGCTTAGCCGGTTTCGCTGAAGCTTTCTTT. Translated: CASSLAGFAEAFF.

The chain joins TRBV6-2 or TRBV6-3 to TRBJ1-6, with 7 bases aligning to TRBD1. Trimming at V came to 6 bases and at J to 5 bases, leaving 13 bases not matched to a gene. The germline V gene has CDR1 MNHEY and CDR2 SVGEGT. There are 17 residues in the CDR3. CDR3 nucleotide sequence: TGTGCCAGCAGCAGATATTCCGGGACAGAGAATAATTCACCCCTCCACTTT. Its translation: CASSRYSGTENNSPLHF.

This clonotype was picked up a small number of times. V and J are TRBV6-1 and TRBJ2-2, with a tentative D call TRBD1 (6 bases). V lost 5 bases to trimming and J lost 3 bases, with 13 bases between them. Germline CDR1 reads MNHNS; CDR2 reads SASEGT. This CDR3 is built from 15 residues. DNA for the CDR3: TGTGCCAGCAGTCCAGGGGATAAGGACACCGGGGAGCTGTTTTTT. It codes for CASSPGDKDTGELFF.

This clonotype has more than one count but fewer than ten. This chain connects TRBV3-1 to TRBJ1-2; 12 bases align to TRBD1. Germline V gene sequence: CDR1 LGHDT, CDR2 YNNKEL (reference sequence). Trimming removed 2 bases from V and 0 bases from J; junction bases left unmatched: 4. This CDR3 region has 17 residues. CDR3 sequence (DNA): TGTGCCAGCAGCCAACGGGGACAGGGGGCGGCTAACTATGGCTACACCTTC. It yields the protein CASSQRGQGAANYGYTF.

Many counts were recorded for this clonotype. This sequence joins TRBV4-3 and TRBJ2-7; D unclear. V was clipped by 1 base and J by 3 bases, with 7 bases between them. CDR1 and CDR2 from the germline V gene are LGHNA and YSLEER. This CDR3 region has 13 residues. The CDR3 reads CASSQVLNYEQYF. As DNA, the CDR3 is TGCGCCAGCAGCCAAGTTCTTAACTACGAGCAGTACTTC.

V gene TRBV6-1 combines with J gene TRBJ1-4; the D gene is possibly TRBD1 (5 bases). CDR3 size: 12 residues. Trimming pared 10 bases from V and 7 bases from J, leaving 13 bases between. Germline V gene lookup returns CDR1 MNHNS and CDR2 SASEGT. CDR3 sequence: CATRDPGEKLFF. CDR3 DNA sequence: TGTGCCACCCGGGACCCGGGTGAAAAACTGTTTTTT.

The sample holds many counts of this clonotype. The chain links TRBV6-2 or TRBV6-3 to TRBJ2-7; tentative D call: TRBD2 (6 bases). The V end was cut by 4 bases, the J end by 3 bases, with 10 bases between. Germline CDR1 and CDR2: MNHEY and SVGEGT. The CDR3 length is 13 residues. CDR3 coding DNA: TGTGCCAGCAGTTTCGGGACTCTCTACGAGCAGTACTTC. Translating gives CASSFGTLYEQYF.

Of note for this clonotype: This sequence may be a read error, since a much larger clone differs from it by one base. The chain combines TRBV29-1 with TRBJ2-7; perhaps TRBD2 as D (7 bases). The ends were cut back, 7 bases at V and 1 base at J, with 17 bases in the middle. The germline CDR1 and CDR2 sequences are SQVTM and ANQGSEA. CDR3 size: 14 residues. The CDR3 region has the DNA TGCAGCGCTATGGGAGGGGGGGGGTCCTACGAGCAGTACTTC. This codes for CSAMGGGGSYEQYF.

This clonotype was observed at least ten times. The chain uses TRBV11-2 and TRBJ2-7; 15 nucleotides match TRBD2. The CDR3 length is 17 residues. The J segment lost 5 bases and the V segment lost 4 bases, leaving 9 bases of the junction unmatched. Germline loops: CDR1 SGHAT, CDR2 FQNNGV. CDR3 residues: CASSSPYGTSGGNEQYF. In nucleotides, the CDR3 is TGTGCCAGCAGCTCCCCTTATGGGACTAGCGGGGGGAACGAGCAGTACTTC.

The rearrangement links TRBV19 to TRBJ2-7, with 8 bases lining up with TRBD2. J lost 6 bases, V lost 4 bases, and 11 bases had no gene match. The CDR3 covers 15 residues. Germline assignment: CDR1 LNHDA and CDR2 SQIVND (reference sequence). The CDR3 region has the DNA TGTGCCAGTAGTACTCAAGCGGGAGAATTGGTCGAGCAGTACTTC. Translation gives CASSTQAGELVEQYF. Full variable domain (remainder filled in from reference TRBV19 and TRBJ2-7): DGGITQSPKYLFRKEGQNVTLSCEQNLNHDAMYWYRQDPGQGLRLIYYSQIVNDFQKGDIAEGYSVSREKKESFPLTVTSAQKNPTAFYLCASSTQAGELVEQYFGPGTRLTVT.

The gene calls are TRBV20-1 and TRBJ2-3, with 12 nucleotides matching TRBD2. The CDR3 length is 18 residues. The germline V gene has CDR1 DFQATT and CDR2 SNEGSKA (reference sequence). J gave up 1 base and V 1 base, and 9 bases lay outside the gene matches. As DNA, the CDR3 is TGCAGTGCTAGAGGGGTCGGGGCTAGCGGGGGGGGCACAGATACGCAGTATTTT. This encodes CSARGVGASGGGTDTQYF.

This clonotype was detected many times. The rearrangement joins TRBV7-8 to TRBJ2-7; maybe TRBD1 (6 bases). V was cut by 3 bases and J by 0 bases, with 15 bases left in between. In germline, CDR1 is SGHVS, CDR2 FQNEAQ. The CDR3 runs to 16 residues. In nucleotides, the CDR3 is TGTGCCAGCAGCTTCGGTCGGACAGCCAGCTCCTACGAGCAGTACTTC. Translating gives CASSFGRTASSYEQYF.

The V and J genes are TRBV11-3 and TRBJ2-1; 10 bases line up with TRBD1. CDR1 is SGHNT, CDR2 YENEEA, per germline. Trimming took 4 bases from V and 7 from J; bases not matched to a gene: 4. The CDR3 is 14 amino acids. DNA of the CDR3: TGTGCCAGCAGCTCCGGGACAGGGGTGAATGAGCAGTTCTTC. Protein sequence: CASSSGTGVNEQFF.

This clonotype showed up just a few times. This may stem from a read error, because a much larger clone lies one nucleotide away. CDR3 amino acids: CASSLWGTGLGDEQFF. The CDR3 nucleotides are TGTGCCAGCAGTTTATGGGGGACAGGGCTAGGCGATGAGCAGTTCTTC. This chain connects TRBV28 to TRBJ2-1; 9 bases are shared with TRBD1. The CDR3 loop spans 16 amino acids. CDR1 and CDR2 from the germline V gene are MDHEN and SYDVKM. V lost 0 bases and J lost 8; bases outside the gene matches: 8. The full variable domain, its missing parts supplied by reference TRBV28 and TRBJ2-1, is DVKVTQSSRYLVKRTGEKVFLECVQDMDHENMFWYRQDPGLGLRLIYFSYDVKMKEKGDIPEGYSVSREKKERFSLILESASTNQTSMYLCASSLWGTGLGDEQFFGPGTRLTVL.

This clonotype was counted only a few times. The chain combines TRBV3-1 with TRBJ1-5, with 7 bases that match TRBD1. The CDR3 contains 14 residues. With V trimmed by 4 bases and J by 9 bases, 9 bases remained unmatched. Germline V gene sequence: CDR1 LGHDT, CDR2 YNNKEL (reference sequence). The CDR3, as DNA: TGTGCCAGCAGCCGAGGGACAGAGGGTAGGCCCCAGCATTTT. Translated, it gives CASSRGTEGRPQHF.

This clonotype was seen at least ten times. The chain has TRBV5-1 and TRBJ2-7, with TRBD1 matching 7 bases. J lost 0 bases, V lost 3 bases, and 9 bases had no gene match. The CDR3 is made up of 16 amino acids. CDR1 is SGHRS, CDR2 YFSETQ, per germline. CDR3 coding DNA: TGCGCCAGCAGCTCGGGTTTAAGGGACAGCTCCTACGAGCAGTACTTC. It yields the protein CASSSGLRDSSYEQYF. The whole variable domain, remainder taken from reference TRBV5-1 and TRBJ2-7, is KAGVTQTPRYLIKTRGQQVTLSCSPISGHRSVSWYQQTPGQGLQFLFEYFSETQRNKGNFPGRFSGRQFSNSRSEMNVSTLELGDSALYLCASSSGLRDSSYEQYFGPGTRLTVT.

This clonotype was counted ten times or more. This rearrangement joins TRBV12-3 or TRBV12-4 to TRBJ2-3; 10 bases align to TRBD2. The V segment lost 6 bases and the J segment 3 bases; nucleotides outside the gene matches: 6. The CDR3 sequence is 15 residues long. CDR3 in amino acids: CASSGAGGPTDTQYF. CDR3 sequence (DNA): TGTGCCAGCAGCGGAGCGGGGGGGCCTACAGATACGCAGTATTTT.

The sample holds many counts of this clonotype. The rearrangement joins TRBV6-1 to TRBJ2-7; D remains unclear. The germline CDR1 and CDR2 sequences are MNHNS and SASEGT. The CDR3 extends over 13 amino acids. Trimming shortened V by 6 bases and J by 0 bases, and 9 bases separated the two germline ends. Here the CDR3 reads CASSFRSSYEQYF. For the CDR3, the DNA is TGTGCCAGCAGCTTCAGGAGCTCCTACGAGCAGTACTTC.

At least ten counts were recorded for this clonotype. This chain connects TRBV7-2 to TRBJ2-2, with a tentative D call TRBD2 (5 bases). V gave up 2 bases and J gave up 6 bases, with 16 bases separating them. CDR1 is SGHTA, CDR2 FQGNSA, per germline. The CDR3 spans 16 residues. CDR3 nucleotide sequence: TGTGCCAGCAGCTTACTGGACCCGGGAAGTGCCGGGGAGCTGTTTTTT. Translating gives CASSLLDPGSAGELFF.

Many counts were recorded for this clonotype. The chain employs TRBV20-1 and TRBJ2-2, with TRBD1 matching over 9 bases. This CDR3 contains 16 residues. Per germline, CDR1 DFQATT and CDR2 SNEGSKA (reference sequence). V trimming: 0 bases; J trimming: 8 bases; junction bases outside the gene matches: 10. As DNA, the CDR3 is TGCAGTGCTAGAGATTACGGGACAGGGATACCGGGGGAGCTGTTTTTT. Translation: CSARDYGTGIPGELFF.

To note about this clonotype: A read error is possible here, since a much larger clone lies one base away. V gene TRBV5-1 combines with J gene TRBJ1-4; 7 bases are a match to TRBD1. CDR1 is SGHRS, CDR2 YFSETQ, per germline. The CDR3 contains 14 residues. The CDR3 loop is CANSPGQLNEKLFF. The CDR3 DNA is TGCGCCAACAGCCCGGGACAGCTGAATGAAAAACTGTTTTTT.

This clonotype was recorded many times. The genes are TRBV6-2 or TRBV6-3 and TRBJ1-1, with 7 bases lining up with TRBD1. The CDR3 contains 15 residues. V shed 6 bases, J shed 4 bases, and the junction held 11 bases outside the gene matches. The germline V gene encodes CDR1 MNHEY and CDR2 SVGEGT. This CDR3 is CASRTHRGQLTEAFF. The CDR3, as DNA: TGTGCCAGCAGGACCCACAGGGGACAGCTCACTGAAGCTTTCTTT.

In its sample, this clonotype was seen many times. The chain links TRBV6-1 to TRBJ2-1, with TRBD1 identical over 8 bases. Germline-derived CDR1 and CDR2 are MNHNS and SASEGT. The CDR3 is made up of 12 amino acids. Losses at the gene ends were 7 bases for V and 11 bases for J; bases not matched to a gene: 7. In DNA form, the CDR3 reads TGTGCCAGCATTCCGGACAGGGAAAAGCAGTTCTTC. This codes for CASIPDREKQFF.

There are many counts of this clonotype. The CDR3 nucleotides read TGTGCCAGCTCACCAGTCACGCCAGGGGGCGCACACGAGCAGTACTTC. Translation: CASSPVTPGGAHEQYF. The chain couples TRBV18 to TRBJ2-7; the match to TRBD1 covers 8 bases. With 2 bases clipped from V and 5 bases from J, the junction kept 11 bases outside the gene matches. The CDR3 extends over 16 amino acids. CDR1 is KGHSH and CDR2 is LQKENI in the germline V gene.

As concerns this clonotype: Relative to the germline gene, one junction end is altered; a read error may explain this. This chain links TRBV7-7 with TRBJ2-3, with D perhaps TRBD2 (6 bases). Germline CDR1 and CDR2: SSHAT and FNYEAQ (reference sequence). CDR3 length equals 14 residues. The CDR3 loop reads CASSLEPGVDTQYF. The CDR3 DNA follows: TGTGCTAGCAGCTTAGAGCCGGGGGTAGATACGCAGTATTTT.

The chain couples TRBV20-1 to TRBJ2-1; 8 bases line up with TRBD2. V shed 5 bases and J 7 bases; nucleotides not matched to a gene: 7. This CDR3 region has 13 residues. From germline, CDR1 is DFQATT and CDR2 SNEGSKA (reference sequence). CDR3 in DNA: TGCAGTGCTCCTAGCGGGTGGTGGAATGAGCAGTTCTTC. Its protein product is CSAPSGWWNEQFF.

This clonotype was found many times. The chain uses TRBV20-1 and TRBJ2-1; 10 bases align to TRBD2. CDR1 is DFQATT, CDR2 SNEGSKA, per germline (reference sequence). The CDR3 length is 15 residues. The V gene end was trimmed by 0 bases and the J gene end by 5 bases; junction bases not matched to a gene: 4. The CDR3 DNA reads TGCAGTGCTAGAGATTTGCTAGCGGGGGACAATGAGCAGTTCTTC. Its protein is CSARDLLAGDNEQFF.

The genes are TRBV7-9 and TRBJ2-7; 11 nucleotides line up with TRBD2. This CDR3 contains 15 residues. The germline V gene has CDR1 SEHNR and CDR2 FQNEAQ (reference sequence). The junction had 10 bases not matched to a gene; V was cut back by 5 bases and J by 7 bases. The CDR3 sequence is CASSPTSGRQQEQYF. DNA of the CDR3: TGTGCCAGCAGCCCCACTAGCGGGAGACAGCAAGAGCAGTACTTC. Combining the CDR3 with reference TRBV7-9 and TRBJ2-7 gives the whole variable domain DTGVSQNPRHKITKRGQNVTFRCDPISEHNRLYWYRQTLGQGPEFLTYFQNEAQLEKSRLLSDRFSAERPKGSFSTLEIQRTEQGDSAMYLCASSPTSGRQQEQYFGPGTRLTVT.